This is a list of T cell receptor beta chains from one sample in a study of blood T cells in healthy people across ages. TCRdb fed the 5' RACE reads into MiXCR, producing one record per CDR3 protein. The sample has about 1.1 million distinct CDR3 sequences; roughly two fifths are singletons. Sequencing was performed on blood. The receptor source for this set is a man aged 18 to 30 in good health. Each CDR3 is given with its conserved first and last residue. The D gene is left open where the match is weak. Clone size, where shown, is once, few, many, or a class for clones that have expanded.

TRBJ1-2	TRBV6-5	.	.	TGTGCCAGCAGTTTAAAAACAGGGCCCAACTATGGCTACACCTTC	CASSLKTGPNYGYTF
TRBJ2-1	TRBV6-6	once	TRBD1	TGTGCCAGAACCCGTGCCGGACAGGGCAACAATGAGCAGTTCTTC	CARTRAGQGNNEQFF
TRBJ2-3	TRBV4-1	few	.	TGCGCCAGCAGCCAAGAAGTAAGTTTGGCGGGGGCCAGCACAGATACGCAGTATTTT	CASSQEVSLAGASTDTQYF
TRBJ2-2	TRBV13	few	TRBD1	TGTGCCAGCAGCTCAACAGGGGATTCCGGGGAGCTGTTTTTT	CASSSTGDSGELFF
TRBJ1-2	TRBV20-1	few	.	TGCAGTGCTCGATCCTCAGGGACTGGAAACTATGGCTACACCTTC	CSARSSGTGNYGYTF
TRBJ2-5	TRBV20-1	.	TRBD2	TGCAGTACTAACCGACTAGCGGTATCAAAAGAGACCCAGTACTTC	CSTNRLAVSKETQYF
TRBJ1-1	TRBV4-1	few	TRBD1	TGCGCCAGCAGCCAAGGCCCCGGGACAGGGTACACTGAAGCTTTCTTT	CASSQGPGTGYTEAFF
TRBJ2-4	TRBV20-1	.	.	TGCAGTGTCACAAAGACCGACGGACAGTTAGCCAAAAACATTCAGTACTTC	CSVTKTDGQLAKNIQYF
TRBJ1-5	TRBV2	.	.	TGTGCCAGCGCCGGGCTTCCCAATCAGTCCCAGCATTTT	CASAGLPNQSQHF
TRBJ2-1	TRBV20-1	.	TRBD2	TGCAGTGCTAGAGATAGTGCGGGACTAAGGGTTGGCCATGAGCAGTTCTTC	CSARDSAGLRVGHEQFF
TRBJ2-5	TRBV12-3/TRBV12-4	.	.	TGTGCCAGCAGTTTAGTGGGTAGGACTATGGAGACCCAGTACTTC	CASSLVGRTMETQYF
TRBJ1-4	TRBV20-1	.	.	TGCAGTGCGGAGACGACAGCAACTAATGAAAAACTGTTTTTT	CSAETTATNEKLFF
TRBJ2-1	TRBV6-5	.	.	TGTGCCAGCAGTTACGTGGGACCCTTCAATGAGCAGTTCTTC	CASSYVGPFNEQFF
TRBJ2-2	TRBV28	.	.	TGTGCCAGCGCGAAAGGGCTAAAGAACACCGGGGAGCTGTTTTTT	CASAKGLKNTGELFF
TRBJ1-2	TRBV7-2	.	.	TGTGCCAGCAGCTTTTCGGGGTACTATGGCTACACCTTC	CASSFSGYYGYTF
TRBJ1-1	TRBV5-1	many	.	TGCGCCAGCAGCTTGACGGGGCAAAACACTGAAGCTTTCTTT	CASSLTGQNTEAFF
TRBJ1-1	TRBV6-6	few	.	TGTGCCATCCAGGGATGGGACACTGAAGCTTTCTTT	CAIQGWDTEAFF
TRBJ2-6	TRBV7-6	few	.	TGTGCCAGCAGCAAAAGGGACGTTCCTGGGGCCAACGTCCTGACTTTC	CASSKRDVPGANVLTF
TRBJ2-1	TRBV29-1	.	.	TGCAGCGTTGATTTGGCCCTCAACTCAAATGAGCAGTTCTTC	CSVDLALNSNEQFF
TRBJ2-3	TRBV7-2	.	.	TGTGCCAGCAGCTTCGAACTACAGGGAGCGGCGGGGGATACGCAGTATTTT	CASSFELQGAAGDTQYF
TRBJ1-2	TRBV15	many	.	TGTGCCACCAGCAGATCGTCAAGGGCCTCTAACTATGGCTACACCTTC	CATSRSSRASNYGYTF
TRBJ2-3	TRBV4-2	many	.	TGTGCCAGCAGCCAAGATCCAGGGGACCCCACAGATACGCAGTATTTT	CASSQDPGDPTDTQYF
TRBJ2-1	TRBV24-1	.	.	TGTGCCACCAGTGATCCCCAGGATAGACCCTACAATGAGCAGTTCTTC	CATSDPQDRPYNEQFF
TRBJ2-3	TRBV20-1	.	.	TGCAGTGCTAGGTCGGCCTTAACCGCTACGCAGTATTTT	CSARSALTATQYF
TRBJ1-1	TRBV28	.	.	TGTGCCAGCAGAGCCCCCGGCGAGAACACTGAAGCTTTCTTT	CASRAPGENTEAFF
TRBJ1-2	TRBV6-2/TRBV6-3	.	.	TGTGCCAGCAGACCGGTGATTAACTATGGCTACACCTTC	CASRPVINYGYTF
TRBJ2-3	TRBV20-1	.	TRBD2	TGCAGTGCGAGGACTAGCGGGGGGGTTGGTACGCAGTATTTT	CSARTSGGVGTQYF
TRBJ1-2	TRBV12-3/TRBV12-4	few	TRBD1	TGTGCCAGCAGTTTGGCGGCAGGGGGCGGCATCTATGGCTACACCTTC	CASSLAAGGGIYGYTF
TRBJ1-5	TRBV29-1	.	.	TGCAGCGTTGCTACAGAGAGCAATCAGCCCCAGCATTTT	CSVATESNQPQHF
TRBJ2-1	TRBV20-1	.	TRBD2	TGCAGTGCTCGGACTAGCGGGGGGGCGTGGAATGAGCAGTTCTTC	CSARTSGGAWNEQFF
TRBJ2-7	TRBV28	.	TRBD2	TGTGCCAGCAGCCTCCGTAGCGGGGGGGCCCAATACAATGAGCAGTACTTC	CASSLRSGGAQYNEQYF
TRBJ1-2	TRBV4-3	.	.	TGCGCCAGCAGCCAAGAGTCCACAGGGACCTATGGCTACACCTTC	CASSQESTGTYGYTF
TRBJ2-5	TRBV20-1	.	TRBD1	TGCAGTGCCACTACCCGGGACAGAATGCAAGAGACCCAGTACTTC	CSATTRDRMQETQYF
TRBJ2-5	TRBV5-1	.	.	TGCGCCAGCAGCTTCAGACCTGACAGGTCCCAAGAGACCCAGTACTTC	CASSFRPDRSQETQYF
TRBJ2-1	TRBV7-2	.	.	TGTGCCAGCAGCTTAGAGGGGGGGCAGGCCTACAATGAGCAGTTCTTC	CASSLEGGQAYNEQFF
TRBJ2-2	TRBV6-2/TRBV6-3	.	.	TGTGCCAGCAGTTACTCAAGGGACACCGGGGAGCTGTTTTTT	CASSYSRDTGELFF
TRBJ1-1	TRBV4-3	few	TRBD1	TGCGCCAGCAGCCAAGACCGCCTGACAGGGACGGGAGCTTTCTTT	CASSQDRLTGTGAFF
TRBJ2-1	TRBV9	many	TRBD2	TGTGCCAGCAGCGCCGGCGGGGGGCCCCCGGTGGTTGAGCAGTTCTTC	CASSAGGGPPVVEQFF
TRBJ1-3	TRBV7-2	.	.	TGTGCCAGCAGCTTAGTGACAGCCAGCAACTCTGGAAACACCATATATTTT	CASSLVTASNSGNTIYF
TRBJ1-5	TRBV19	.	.	TGTGCCAGTAGTAGAGCAGGGTCGTTGGTTCAGCCCCAGCATTTT	CASSRAGSLVQPQHF
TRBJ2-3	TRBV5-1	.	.	TGCGCCAGCAGCTTGACCTTCGGGGCAGATACGCAGTATTTT	CASSLTFGADTQYF
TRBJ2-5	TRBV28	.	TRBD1	TGTGCCAGCAGCCTGCACACAGGGGCCCAAGAGACCCAGTACTTC	CASSLHTGAQETQYF
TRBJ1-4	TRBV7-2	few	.	TGTGCCAGCAGCTTGTCGGCTAATGAAAAACTGTTTTTT	CASSLSANEKLFF
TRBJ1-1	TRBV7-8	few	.	TGTGCCAGCAGCGTATACCCGAAGGGGCGCGGACCTGAAGCTTTCTTT	CASSVYPKGRGPEAFF
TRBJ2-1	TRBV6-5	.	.	TGTGCCAGCAGGGACCTTATGAGTGAGCAGTTCTTC	CASRDLMSEQFF
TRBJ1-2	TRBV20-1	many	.	TGCAGTGCTAGAGTGGGGATCTATGGCTACACCTTC	CSARVGIYGYTF
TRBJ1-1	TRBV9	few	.	TGTGCCAGCAGTTCTGACGGGCACACTGAAGCTTTCTTT	CASSSDGHTEAFF
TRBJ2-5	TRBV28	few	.	TGTGCCAGCAGTTCAACCCCCCTTCAAGAGACCCAGTACTTC	CASSSTPLQETQYF
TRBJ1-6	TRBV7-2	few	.	TGTGCCAGCAGCTTAGTTTACAGCAAATCACCCCTCCACTTT	CASSLVYSKSPLHF
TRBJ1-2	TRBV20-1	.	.	TGCAGTGCCAGATTTGACAGACGTAACTATGGCTACACCTTC	CSARFDRRNYGYTF
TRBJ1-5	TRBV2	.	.	TGTGCCAGCAGTGAACCGGGGGATCAGCCCCAGCATTTT	CASSEPGDQPQHF
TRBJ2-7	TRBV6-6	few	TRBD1	TGTGCCAGCAAACCGGACAGGGCCCACGAGCAGTACTTC	CASKPDRAHEQYF
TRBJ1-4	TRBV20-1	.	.	TGCAGTGCTTTGAGAAGAGGGGATGAAAAACTGTTTTTT	CSALRRGDEKLFF